This T cell receptor beta chain was retrieved from a study of blood T cell repertoires in COVID-19. In the study overall: T cells, B-cell-depleted T cells, or PBMCs supplied cDNA or gDNA.

In the authors' methods: The assay estimated nucleated cells by amplifying reference gene primers. The data were produced by immunoSEQ multiplex PCR, yet TCRdb's version contains in-frame clones alone and is incomplete. The V and J calls and clone size come from that table; D and trimming were worked out from the DNA. The sample has roughly 230,000 clones, 87% seen once. Enrollees, 18 to 89 years old, lived in about two dozen US areas. Germline CDR1 and CDR2: KGHSH and LQKENI. This CDR3 has 15 amino acids. The junction had 5 bases not matched to a gene; V was cut back by 3 bases and J by 5 bases. The chain is built from TRBV18 and TRBJ1-4; 8 nucleotides match TRBD1. Specimen: PBMCs or T cells enriched from blood (not recorded which). The TCR originated in a man aged 25-40 years in a cohort exposed to, infected with or recovered from COVID-19 (not recorded which). CDR3 bases: TGTGCCAGCTCACCTCAGGACAGGGACAATGAAAAACTGTTTTTT. Translated: CASSPQDRDNEKLFF.